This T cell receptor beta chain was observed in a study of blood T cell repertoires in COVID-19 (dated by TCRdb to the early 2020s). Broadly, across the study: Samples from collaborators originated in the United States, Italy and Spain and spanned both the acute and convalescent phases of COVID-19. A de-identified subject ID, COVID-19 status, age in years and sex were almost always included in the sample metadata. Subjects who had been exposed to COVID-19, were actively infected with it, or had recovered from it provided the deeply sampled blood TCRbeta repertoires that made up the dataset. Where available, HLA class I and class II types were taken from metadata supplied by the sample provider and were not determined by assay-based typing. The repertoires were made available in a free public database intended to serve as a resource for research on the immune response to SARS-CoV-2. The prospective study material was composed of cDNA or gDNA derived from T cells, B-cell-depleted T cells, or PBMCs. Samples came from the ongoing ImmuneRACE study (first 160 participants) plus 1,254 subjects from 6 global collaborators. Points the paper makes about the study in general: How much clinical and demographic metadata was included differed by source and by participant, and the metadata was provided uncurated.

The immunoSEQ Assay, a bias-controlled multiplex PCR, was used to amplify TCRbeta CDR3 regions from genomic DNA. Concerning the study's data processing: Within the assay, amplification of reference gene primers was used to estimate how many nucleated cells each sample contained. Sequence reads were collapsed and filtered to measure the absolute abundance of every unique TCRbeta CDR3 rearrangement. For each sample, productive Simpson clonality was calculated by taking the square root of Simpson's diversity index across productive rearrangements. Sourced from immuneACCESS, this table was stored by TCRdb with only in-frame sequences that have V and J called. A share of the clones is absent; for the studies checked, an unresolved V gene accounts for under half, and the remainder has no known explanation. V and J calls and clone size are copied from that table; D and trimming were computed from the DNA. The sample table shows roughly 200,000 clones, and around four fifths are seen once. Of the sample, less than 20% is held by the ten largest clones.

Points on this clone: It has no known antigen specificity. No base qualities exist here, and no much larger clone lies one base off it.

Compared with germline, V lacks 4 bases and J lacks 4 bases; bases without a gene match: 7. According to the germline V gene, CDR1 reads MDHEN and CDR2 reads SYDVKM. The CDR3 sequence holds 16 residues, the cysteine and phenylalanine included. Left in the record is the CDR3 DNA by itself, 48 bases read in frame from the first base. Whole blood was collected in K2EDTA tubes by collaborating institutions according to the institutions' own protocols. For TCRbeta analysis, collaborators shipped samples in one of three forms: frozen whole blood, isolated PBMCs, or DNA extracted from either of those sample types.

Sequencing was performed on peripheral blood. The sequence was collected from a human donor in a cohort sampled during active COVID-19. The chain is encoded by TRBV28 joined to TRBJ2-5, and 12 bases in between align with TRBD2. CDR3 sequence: CASSSLAGGGRETQYF. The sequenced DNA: TGTGCCAGCAGTTCACTAGCGGGAGGAGGAAGAGAGACCCAGTACTTC. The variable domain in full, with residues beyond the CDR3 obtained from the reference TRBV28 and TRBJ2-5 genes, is DVKVTQSSRYLVKRTGEKVFLECVQDMDHENMFWYRQDPGLGLRLIYFSYDVKMKEKGDIPEGYSVSREKKERFSLILESASTNQTSMYLCASSSLAGGGRETQYFGPGTRLLVL.